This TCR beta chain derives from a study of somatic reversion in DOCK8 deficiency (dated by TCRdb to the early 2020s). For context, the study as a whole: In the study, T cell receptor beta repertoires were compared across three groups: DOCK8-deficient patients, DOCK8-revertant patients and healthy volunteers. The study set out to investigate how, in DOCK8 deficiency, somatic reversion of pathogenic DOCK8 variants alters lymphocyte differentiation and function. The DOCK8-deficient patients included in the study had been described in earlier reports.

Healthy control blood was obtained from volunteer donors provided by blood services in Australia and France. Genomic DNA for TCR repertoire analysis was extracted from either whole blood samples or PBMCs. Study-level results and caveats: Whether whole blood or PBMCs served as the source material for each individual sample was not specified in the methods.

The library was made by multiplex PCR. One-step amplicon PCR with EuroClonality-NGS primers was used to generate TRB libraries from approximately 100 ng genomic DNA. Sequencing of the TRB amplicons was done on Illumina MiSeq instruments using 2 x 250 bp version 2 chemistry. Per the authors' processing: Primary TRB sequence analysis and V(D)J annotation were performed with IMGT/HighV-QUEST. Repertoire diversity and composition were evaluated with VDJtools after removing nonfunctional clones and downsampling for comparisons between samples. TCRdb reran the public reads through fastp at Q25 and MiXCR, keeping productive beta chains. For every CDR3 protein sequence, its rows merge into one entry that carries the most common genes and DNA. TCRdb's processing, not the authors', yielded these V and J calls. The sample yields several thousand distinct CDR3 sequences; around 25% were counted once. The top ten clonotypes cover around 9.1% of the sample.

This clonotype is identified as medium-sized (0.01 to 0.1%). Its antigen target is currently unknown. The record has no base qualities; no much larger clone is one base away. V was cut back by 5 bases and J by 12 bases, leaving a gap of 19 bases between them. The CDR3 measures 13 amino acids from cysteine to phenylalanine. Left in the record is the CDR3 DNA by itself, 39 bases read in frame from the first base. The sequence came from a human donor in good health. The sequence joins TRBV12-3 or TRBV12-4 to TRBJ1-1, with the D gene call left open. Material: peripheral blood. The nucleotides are TGTGCCAGCAGTCCGGGCAGCAAATACGGCCCTTTCTTT. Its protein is CASSPGSKYGPFF.